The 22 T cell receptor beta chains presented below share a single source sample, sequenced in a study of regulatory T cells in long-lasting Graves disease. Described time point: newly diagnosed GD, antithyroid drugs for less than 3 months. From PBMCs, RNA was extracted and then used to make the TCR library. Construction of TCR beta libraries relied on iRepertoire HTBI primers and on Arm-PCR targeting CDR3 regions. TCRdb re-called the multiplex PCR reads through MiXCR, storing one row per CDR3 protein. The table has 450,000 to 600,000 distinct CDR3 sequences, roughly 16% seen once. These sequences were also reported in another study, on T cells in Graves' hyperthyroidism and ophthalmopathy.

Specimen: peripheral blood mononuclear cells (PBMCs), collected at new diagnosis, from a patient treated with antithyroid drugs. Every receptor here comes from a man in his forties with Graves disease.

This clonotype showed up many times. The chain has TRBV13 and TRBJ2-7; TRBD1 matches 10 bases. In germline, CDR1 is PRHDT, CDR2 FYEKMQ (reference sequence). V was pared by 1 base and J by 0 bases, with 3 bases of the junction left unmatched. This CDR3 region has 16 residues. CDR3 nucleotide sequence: TGTGCCAGCAGCTTAGACCGGACAGGGGGCTCCTACGAGCAGTACTTC. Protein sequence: CASSLDRTGGSYEQYF.

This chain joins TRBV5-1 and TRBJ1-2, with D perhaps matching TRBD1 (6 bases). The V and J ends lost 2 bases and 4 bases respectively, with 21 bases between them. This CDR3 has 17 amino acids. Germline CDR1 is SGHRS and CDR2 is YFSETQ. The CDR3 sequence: CASSLLQSHRAGYGYTF. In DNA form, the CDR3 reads TGCGCCAGCAGCTTATTACAATCTCACAGGGCAGGCTATGGCTACACCTTC.

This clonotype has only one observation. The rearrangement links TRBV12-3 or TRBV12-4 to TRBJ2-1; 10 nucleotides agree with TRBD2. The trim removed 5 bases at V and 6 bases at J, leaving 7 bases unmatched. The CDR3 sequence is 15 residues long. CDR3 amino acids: CASSTLAGALNEQFF. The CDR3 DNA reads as TGTGCCAGCAGTACTCTAGCGGGAGCCCTCAATGAGCAGTTCTTC.

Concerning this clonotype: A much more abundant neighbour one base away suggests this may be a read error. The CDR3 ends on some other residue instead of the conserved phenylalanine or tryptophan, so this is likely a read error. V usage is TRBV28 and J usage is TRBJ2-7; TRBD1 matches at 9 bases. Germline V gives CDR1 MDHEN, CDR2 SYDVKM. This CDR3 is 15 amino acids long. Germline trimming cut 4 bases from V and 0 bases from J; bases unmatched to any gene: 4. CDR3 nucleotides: TGTGCCAGCAGTTCCCACAGGGGGCCCTCCTACGAGCAGTACCTC. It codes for CASSSHRGPSYEQYL.

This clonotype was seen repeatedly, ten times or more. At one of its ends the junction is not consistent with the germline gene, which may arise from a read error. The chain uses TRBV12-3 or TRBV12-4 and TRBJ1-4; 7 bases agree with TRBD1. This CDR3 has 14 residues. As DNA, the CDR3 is TGCGCCAGCAGCCAACAGGGGACTAATGAAAAACTGTTTTTT. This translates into CASSQQGTNEKLFF.

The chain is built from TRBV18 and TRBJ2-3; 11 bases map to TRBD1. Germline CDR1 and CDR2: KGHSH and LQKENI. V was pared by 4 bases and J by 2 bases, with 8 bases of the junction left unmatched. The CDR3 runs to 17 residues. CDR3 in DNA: TGTGCCAGCTCACTAAACGGACAGGGGGCTTCCACAGATACGCAGTATTTT. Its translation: CASSLNGQGASTDTQYF.

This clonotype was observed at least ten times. CDR3 protein: CASSRGLAWEQYF. The DNA of the CDR3 is TGTGCCAGCAGCCGCGGACTAGCCTGGGAGCAGTACTTC. The V gene is TRBV12-3 or TRBV12-4, the J gene TRBJ2-7; 8 nucleotides align to TRBD2. V dropped 6 bases and J dropped 7; count of bases not matched to a gene: 8. This CDR3 has 13 residues.

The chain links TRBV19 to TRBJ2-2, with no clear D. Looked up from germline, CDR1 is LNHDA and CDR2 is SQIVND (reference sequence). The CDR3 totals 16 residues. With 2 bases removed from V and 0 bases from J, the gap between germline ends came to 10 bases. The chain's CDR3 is CASSITGTSNTGELFF. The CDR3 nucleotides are TGTGCCAGTAGTATAACCGGCACCTCGAACACCGGGGAGCTGTTTTTT.

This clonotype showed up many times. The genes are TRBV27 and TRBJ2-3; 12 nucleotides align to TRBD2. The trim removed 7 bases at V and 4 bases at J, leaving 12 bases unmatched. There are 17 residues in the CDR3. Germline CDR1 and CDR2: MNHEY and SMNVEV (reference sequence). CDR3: CASTQGTSGRRADTQYF. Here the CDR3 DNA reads TGTGCCAGCACCCAAGGAACTAGCGGGAGGAGGGCAGATACGCAGTATTTT.

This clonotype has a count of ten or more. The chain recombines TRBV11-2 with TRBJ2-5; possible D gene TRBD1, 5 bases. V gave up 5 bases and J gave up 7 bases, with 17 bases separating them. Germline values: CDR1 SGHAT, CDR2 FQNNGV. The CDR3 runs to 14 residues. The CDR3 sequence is CASSPRATGRTQYF. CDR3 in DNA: TGTGCCAGCAGCCCGCGAGCCACAGGTCGGACCCAGTACTTC.

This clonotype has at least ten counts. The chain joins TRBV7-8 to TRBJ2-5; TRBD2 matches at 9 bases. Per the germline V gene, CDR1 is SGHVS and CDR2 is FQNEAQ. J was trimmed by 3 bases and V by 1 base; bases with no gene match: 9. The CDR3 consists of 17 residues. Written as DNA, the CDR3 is TGTGCCAGCAGCTTAGAAGCGGGAGGCGCTTATGAAGAGACCCAGTACTTC. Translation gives CASSLEAGGAYEETQYF.

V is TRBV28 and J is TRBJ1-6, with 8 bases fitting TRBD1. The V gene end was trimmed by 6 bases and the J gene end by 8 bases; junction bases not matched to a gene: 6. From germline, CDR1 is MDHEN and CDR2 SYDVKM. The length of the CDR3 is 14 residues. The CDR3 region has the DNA TGTGCCAGCAGGTCGACAGGGGAGCATTCACCCCTCCACTTT. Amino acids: CASRSTGEHSPLHF. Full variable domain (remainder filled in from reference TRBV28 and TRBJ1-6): DVKVTQSSRYLVKRTGEKVFLECVQDMDHENMFWYRQDPGLGLRLIYFSYDVKMKEKGDIPEGYSVSREKKERFSLILESASTNQTSMYLCASRSTGEHSPLHFGNGTRLTVT.

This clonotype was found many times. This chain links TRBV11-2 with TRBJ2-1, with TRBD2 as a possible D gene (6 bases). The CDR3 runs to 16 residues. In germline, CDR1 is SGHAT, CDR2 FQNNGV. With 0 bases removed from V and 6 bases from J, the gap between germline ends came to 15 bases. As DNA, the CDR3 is TGTGCCAGCAGCTTAGATTACGGGAGACAGAGCAATGAGCAGTTCTTC. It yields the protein CASSLDYGRQSNEQFF.

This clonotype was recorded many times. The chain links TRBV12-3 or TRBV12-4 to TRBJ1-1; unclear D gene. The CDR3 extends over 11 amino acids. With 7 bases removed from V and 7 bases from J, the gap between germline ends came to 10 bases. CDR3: CASTRVNEAFF. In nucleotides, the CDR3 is TGTGCCAGCACCCGAGTTAATGAAGCTTTCTTT.

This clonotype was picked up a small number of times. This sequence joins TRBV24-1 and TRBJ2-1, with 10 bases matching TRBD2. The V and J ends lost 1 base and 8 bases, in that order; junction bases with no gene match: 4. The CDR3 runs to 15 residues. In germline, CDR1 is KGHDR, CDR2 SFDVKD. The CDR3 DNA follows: TGTGCCACCAGTGATTTCGGGACTAGCGACGATGAGCAGTTCTTC. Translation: CATSDFGTSDDEQFF.

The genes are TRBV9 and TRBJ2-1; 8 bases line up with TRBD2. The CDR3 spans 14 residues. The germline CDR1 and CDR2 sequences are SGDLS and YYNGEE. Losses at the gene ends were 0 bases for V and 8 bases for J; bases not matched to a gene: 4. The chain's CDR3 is CASSVAGGNHEQFF. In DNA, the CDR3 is TGTGCCAGCAGCGTAGCGGGAGGGAACCATGAGCAGTTCTTC.

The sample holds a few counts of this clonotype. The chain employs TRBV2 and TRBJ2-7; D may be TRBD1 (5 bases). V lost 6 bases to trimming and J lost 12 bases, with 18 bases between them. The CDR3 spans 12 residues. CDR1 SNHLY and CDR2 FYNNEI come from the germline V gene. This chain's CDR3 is CASSARQNPPYF. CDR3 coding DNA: TGTGCCAGCAGCGCTAGACAGAACCCCCCGTACTTC.

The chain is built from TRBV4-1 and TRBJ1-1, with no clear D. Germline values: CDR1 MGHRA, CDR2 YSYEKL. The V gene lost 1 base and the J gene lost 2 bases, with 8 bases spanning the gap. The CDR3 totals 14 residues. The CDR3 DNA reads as TGCGCCAGCAGCCAAGTCGGCTCAAACACTGAAGCTTTCTTT. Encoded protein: CASSQVGSNTEAFF.

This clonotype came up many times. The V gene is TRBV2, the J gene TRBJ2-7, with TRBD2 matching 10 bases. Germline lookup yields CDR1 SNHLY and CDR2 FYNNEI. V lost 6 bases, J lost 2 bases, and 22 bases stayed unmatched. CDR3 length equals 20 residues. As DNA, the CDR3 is TGTGCCAGCAGACCCGGACAGGGAGGAGTTGCTAGCGGGAGAACCTACGAGCAGTACTTC. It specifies CASRPGQGGVASGRTYEQYF.

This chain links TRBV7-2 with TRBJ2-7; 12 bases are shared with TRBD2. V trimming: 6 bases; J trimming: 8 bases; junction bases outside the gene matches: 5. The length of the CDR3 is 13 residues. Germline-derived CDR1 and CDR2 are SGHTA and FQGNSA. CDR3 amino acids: CASRDGLAGKQYF. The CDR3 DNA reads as TGTGCCAGCAGGGACGGACTAGCGGGGAAGCAGTACTTC.

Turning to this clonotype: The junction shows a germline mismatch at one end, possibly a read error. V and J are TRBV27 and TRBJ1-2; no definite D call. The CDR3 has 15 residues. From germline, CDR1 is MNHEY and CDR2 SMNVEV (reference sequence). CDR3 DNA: TGTGCCAGCAGTTTATCCACAGTGCGAGGGTATGGCTGCACCTTC. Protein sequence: CASSLSTVRGYGCTF.

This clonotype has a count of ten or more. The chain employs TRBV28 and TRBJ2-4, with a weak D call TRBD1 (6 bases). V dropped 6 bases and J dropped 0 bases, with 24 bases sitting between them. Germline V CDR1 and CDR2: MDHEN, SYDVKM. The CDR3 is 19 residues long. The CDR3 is CASRRRSNRDKLAKNIQYF. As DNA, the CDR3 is TGTGCCAGCAGACGAAGATCAAACAGGGACAAACTAGCCAAAAACATTCAGTACTTC.